Listed here are 26 T cell receptor beta chains from one sample, sequenced in a study of cytomegalovirus exposure and HLA in healthy donors. 60 Vbeta and 13 Jbeta primers were used in PCR. Sequencing used immunoSEQ multiplex PCR; TCRdb keeps in-frame clones, though not all of them. Altogether under 200,000 clones are present, 65% to 70% being singletons, with the ten largest covering less than 5%. The material sequenced was PBMCs. Source of these receptors: a woman in her late teens or twenties in good health and CMV-seropositive.

V gene TRBV19 combines with J gene TRBJ1-1; a possible D gene is TRBD1 (6 bases). Germline assignment: CDR1 LNHDA and CDR2 SQIVND (reference sequence). Trimming cost V 5 bases and J 6 bases, with 13 bases left between them. The CDR3 totals 13 residues. The CDR3 sequence is CASSPTGFPEAFF. The DNA for the CDR3 is TGTGCCAGTAGTCCTACAGGGTTCCCTGAAGCTTTCTTT.

The J gene is TRBJ1-5, the V gene TRBV28, with 8 positions matching TRBD1. The CDR3 consists of 14 residues. CDR1 is MDHEN, CDR2 SYDVKM, per germline. Losses at the gene ends were 8 bases for V and 7 bases for J; bases not matched to a gene: 10. CDR3 DNA sequence: TGTGCCAGCTTTTCAGGGGGCTCGGGGCAGCCCCAGCATTTT. Translating it yields CASFSGGSGQPQHF.

The chain is built from TRBV9 and TRBJ2-3; 7 bases are shared with TRBD1. Trimming removed 3 bases from V and 2 bases from J; junction bases left unmatched: 6. The length of the CDR3 is 15 residues. CDR1 is SGDLS and CDR2 is YYNGEE in the germline V gene. CDR3: CASSATGTFTDTQYF. CDR3 coding DNA: TGTGCCAGCAGCGCGACAGGGACCTTCACAGATACGCAGTATTTT.

The chain recombines TRBV19 with TRBJ2-7, with 8 bases matching TRBD1. The trim removed 3 bases at V and 2 bases at J, leaving 3 bases unmatched. The CDR3 is made up of 14 amino acids. In germline, CDR1 is LNHDA, CDR2 SQIVND (reference sequence). The CDR3 nucleotides read TGTGCCAGTAGTATGGGGGACAGGCCCTACGAGCAGTACTTC. It is translated as CASSMGDRPYEQYF.

This clone was seen only a few times. J is TRBJ1-1 and V is TRBV30; a possible D gene is TRBD1 (6 bases). The CDR3 loop spans 13 amino acids. Trimming shortened V by 4 bases and J by 2 bases, and 11 bases separated the two germline ends. The germline V gene has CDR1 GTSNPN and CDR2 SVGIG (reference sequence). The CDR3 loop is CAWNQGINTEAFF. Here the CDR3 DNA reads TGTGCCTGGAATCAGGGGATCAACACTGAAGCTTTCTTT.

This clone was seen a handful of times. This chain uses TRBV10-3 with TRBJ2-3; the match to TRBD1 covers 10 bases. Germline CDR1 is ENHRY and CDR2 is SYGVKD. The CDR3 spans 16 residues. J gave up 6 bases and V 8 bases, and 14 bases lay outside the gene matches. CDR3 loop: CAIRRGGGQGDDTQYF. Written as DNA, the CDR3 is TGTGCCATCCGACGAGGGGGAGGACAGGGGGACGATACGCAGTATTTT.

This clone was observed once. The chain carries TRBV27 and TRBJ1-1, with unresolved D. The CDR3 length is 14 residues. V lost 2 bases, J lost 1 base, and 8 bases lay in between. Germline-derived CDR1 and CDR2 are MNHEY and SMNVEV (reference sequence). For the CDR3, the DNA is TGTGCCAGCAGTTTAATATCAGGGAACACTGAAGCTTTCTTT. Translation gives CASSLISGNTEAFF.

The chain is built from TRBV5-1 and TRBJ1-4; TRBD1 is a possible D gene (6 bases). The germline V gene has CDR1 SGHRS and CDR2 YFSETQ. CDR3 size: 17 residues. V was pared by 4 bases and J by 0 bases, with 16 bases between. This CDR3 is CASSGATGLSTNEKLFF. The CDR3 region has the DNA TGCGCCAGCAGCGGTGCGACAGGACTTTCAACTAATGAAAAACTGTTTTTT.

This chain uses TRBV5-5 with TRBJ2-7; 9 bases fit TRBD2. The CDR3 runs to 15 residues. From germline, CDR1 is SGHKS and CDR2 YYEKEE (reference sequence). The V gene end was trimmed by 3 bases and the J gene end by 1 base; junction bases not matched to a gene: 5. The CDR3 loop is CASSYSGGGSYEQYF. CDR3 DNA: TGTGCCAGCAGCTATAGCGGGGGCGGTTCCTACGAGCAGTACTTC.

The rearrangement joins TRBV19 to TRBJ1-2; D gene ambiguous. Trimming shortened V by 6 bases and J by 8 bases, and 22 bases separated the two germline ends. Germline V lookup: CDR1 LNHDA, CDR2 SQIVND (reference sequence). There are 15 residues in the CDR3. CDR3 DNA sequence: TGTGCCAGTAGCGTGGGGAGCGGGCCCTTGGAGGGCTACACCTTC. This translates into CASSVGSGPLEGYTF.

The chain links TRBV2 to TRBJ2-3; 7 nucleotides match TRBD2. The trim removed 9 bases at V and 6 bases at J, leaving 15 bases unmatched. CDR3 length: 15 residues. Germline-derived CDR1 and CDR2 are SNHLY and FYNNEI. CDR3 bases: TGTGCCAGACGAGAGGCTGGCGGGAGTGACGATACGCAGTATTTT. Residues: CARREAGGSDDTQYF.

V usage is TRBV5-8 and J usage is TRBJ2-3; 10 bases line up with TRBD2. V lost 0 bases and J lost 4; bases outside the gene matches: 11. In germline, CDR1 is SGHTS, CDR2 YDEGEE. The CDR3 runs to 18 residues. CDR3 amino acids: CASSLAGVAGGIADTQYF. CDR3 sequence (DNA): TGTGCCAGCAGCTTGGCCGGGGTAGCGGGGGGAATAGCAGATACGCAGTATTTT.

There are a few counts of this clone. In DNA, the CDR3 is TGTGCCAGCAGTTACGATGCGGATACGCAGTATTTT. Its translation is CASSYDADTQYF. The V call is TRBV6-5, the J call TRBJ2-3; no firm D call. The CDR3 runs 12 residues. The germline V gene has CDR1 MNHEY and CDR2 SVGAGI. Trimming removed 2 bases from V and 6 bases from J, with 6 bases in between.

The CDR3 sequence is CASSGGGTGKSEKLFF. In DNA, the CDR3 is TGTGCCAGCAGTGGAGGTGGGACAGGGAAGAGCGAAAAACTGTTTTTT. The gene calls are TRBV28 and TRBJ1-4; TRBD1 aligns across 9 bases. This CDR3 region has 16 residues. J gave up 8 bases and V 5 bases, and 12 bases lay outside the gene matches. Germline V lookup: CDR1 MDHEN, CDR2 SYDVKM.

The chain employs TRBV7-3 and TRBJ1-1, with D maybe TRBD1 (6 bases). V gave up 4 bases and J gave up 0 bases, with 15 bases separating them. The CDR3 contains 16 residues. Germline assignment: CDR1 SGHTA and CDR2 FQGTGA. The CDR3 DNA sequence: TGTGCCAGCAGCTCGGAGGGGGGGACTTTGAACACTGAAGCTTTCTTT. It specifies CASSSEGGTLNTEAFF. The variable domain in full, completed from reference TRBV7-3 and TRBJ1-1, reads GAGVSQTPSNKVTEKGKYVELRCDPISGHTALYWYRQSLGQGPEFLIYFQGTGAADDSGLPNDRFFAVRPEGSVSTLKIQRTERGDSAVYLCASSSEGGTLNTEAFFGQGTRLTVV.

This clone was detected a few times. The genes are TRBV12-1 and TRBJ2-7; no DNA check was done on the table's D call, TRBD1. TRBV12-1 is termed a pseudogene. There are 14 residues in the CDR3. Here the CDR3 reads CASRRDRAVHEQYF. The CDR3 DNA reads as TGTGCCAGCCGACGGGACAGGGCGGTCCACGAGCAGTACTTC.

The gene calls are TRBV18 and TRBJ2-2, with 9 bases fitting TRBD1. The CDR3 has 16 amino acids. The V and J ends lost 3 bases and 2 bases, in that order; junction bases with no gene match: 4. In germline, CDR1 is KGHSH, CDR2 LQKENI. CDR3 nucleotide sequence: TGTGCCAGCTCACCCAGGACAGGGGCAAACACCGGGGAGCTGTTTTTT. It specifies CASSPRTGANTGELFF.

CDR3 in DNA: TGCGCCAGCAGCCACCGACTAAAGAGCTCCTACGAGCAGTACTTC. As protein: CASSHRLKSSYEQYF. The V gene is TRBV4-3, the J gene TRBJ2-7, with a weak D call TRBD2 (5 bases). This CDR3 has 15 amino acids. Germline lookup yields CDR1 LGHNA and CDR2 YSLEER. V lost 3 bases, J lost 0 bases, and 12 bases lay in between.

The chain has TRBV6-5 and TRBJ1-2, with D maybe TRBD1 (6 bases). Germline V gene lookup returns CDR1 MNHEY and CDR2 SVGAGI. V lost 7 bases and J lost 6, with 18 bases in between. This CDR3 is 14 amino acids long. The CDR3 loop is CASKFLGQIDGYTF. In DNA form, the CDR3 reads TGTGCCAGCAAATTCCTCGGACAGATCGATGGCTACACCTTC.

The chain carries TRBV5-1 and TRBJ1-2; D might be TRBD1 (5 bases). The V gene's germline CDR1 is SGHRS and CDR2 YFSETQ. Trimming pared 6 bases from V and 4 bases from J, leaving 13 bases between. There are 13 residues in the CDR3. Written as DNA, the CDR3 is TGCGCCAGCACCCGGGAGGGGACCTATGGCTACACCTTC. Amino acid sequence: CASTREGTYGYTF.

The V and J genes are TRBV7-8 and TRBJ2-1, with 11 bases matching TRBD2. Germline CDR1 and CDR2: SGHVS and FQNEAQ. This CDR3 region has 16 residues. V shed 5 bases and J 6 bases; nucleotides not matched to a gene: 9. The CDR3 protein is CASSPYRLAGGNEQFF. The CDR3 nucleotides are TGTGCCAGCAGCCCTTATCGGCTAGCGGGGGGCAATGAGCAGTTCTTC.

The J gene is TRBJ2-7, the V gene TRBV2; D not certain. This CDR3 has 14 amino acids. V lost 6 bases and J 0 bases, leaving 12 bases between the germline ends. Germline V gene data show CDR1 as SNHLY and CDR2 as FYNNEI. The DNA of the CDR3 is TGTGCCAGCAGCCCGATGAGCTACTCCTACGAGCAGTACTTC. Translating gives CASSPMSYSYEQYF.

The rearrangement uses TRBV21-1 and TRBJ2-5; TRBD1 is the table's D call and was not checked against the DNA. TRBV21-1 is labeled a pseudogene. CDR3 size: 16 residues. Written as DNA, the CDR3 is TGTGCCAGCAGCAAGGAAGGTGGGACAGGGAAGGGGACCCAGTACTTC. As protein: CASSKEGGTGKGTQYF.

The gene calls are TRBV4-1 and TRBJ2-4; 9 bases match TRBD1. The CDR3 length is 15 residues. Per the germline V gene, CDR1 is MGHRA and CDR2 is YSYEKL. The ends lost 0 bases at V and 5 bases at J; junction bases unmatched: 2. The chain's CDR3 is CASSQEGQGENIQYF. CDR3 coding DNA: TGCGCCAGCAGCCAAGAGGGACAGGGTGAAAACATTCAGTACTTC.

The chain carries TRBV10-2 and TRBJ2-4; D possibly corresponds to TRBD2 (5 bases). The CDR3 has 13 amino acids. V was shortened by 8 bases and J by 8 bases, with 16 bases between the two germline ends. CDR1 WSHSY and CDR2 SAAADI come from the germline V gene. CDR3 DNA: TGCGCCAGCCTGGACGGGAATTGGGACATTCAGTACTTC. Amino acid sequence: CASLDGNWDIQYF.

CDR3: CASSGQGATTEAFF. The CDR3 DNA reads as TGCGCCAGCAGCGGCCAGGGGGCGACCACTGAAGCTTTCTTT. This chain uses TRBV5-1 with TRBJ1-1; 8 bases fit TRBD1. The germline CDR1 and CDR2 sequences are SGHRS and YFSETQ. Trimming cost V 4 bases and J 4 bases; bases outside gene matches: 6. CDR3 length: 14 amino acids.